These T cell receptor beta chains were read from a single sample in a study of OX40 agonist ivuxolimab in advanced cancers. The assay was immunoSEQ multiplex PCR, and TCRdb's table has in-frame clones only and misses some. The table has approximately 82,000 clones, around nine tenths seen once. The source material was CD4+ or CD8+ T cells sorted from blood, sampled in a trial of the OX40 agonist ivuxolimab. All receptors come from an adult with an advanced solid tumor such as melanoma, head and neck, liver or kidney cancer. CDR3s include the opening cysteine and the closing phenylalanine or tryptophan. A D gene is named only where the DNA matches it firmly. Size is omitted from some rows. Given values are once, few, many or a class for expanded clones.

D,size,V,J,DNA,CDR3
TRBD2,NA,TRBV18,TRBJ2-7,TGTGCCAGCTCACCACCGGGACTAGCGGGAGAGGGTGGGCACGAGCAGTACTTC,CASSPPGLAGEGGHEQYF
NA,NA,TRBV9,TRBJ2-3,TGTGCCAGCAGCGTAGTGGTCGGAAACACAGATACGCAGTATTTT,CASSVVVGNTDTQYF
NA,NA,TRBV4-2,TRBJ2-2,TGTGCCAGCAGCCAAGAAGAAGTAACAAGCTTCGCGAACACCGGGGAGCTGTTTTTT,CASSQEEVTSFANTGELFF
TRBD1,NA,TRBV6-5,TRBJ2-5,TGTGCCAGCAGTCGACAGGGTGGCGAGACCCAGTACTTC,CASSRQGGETQYF
NA,NA,TRBV11-3,TRBJ1-1,TGTGCCAGCAGCTCGCTCAGCGGCACTGAAGCTTTCTTT,CASSSLSGTEAFF
NA,NA,TRBV15,TRBJ1-4,TGTGCCACCAGCAGACCGACCCGGGCCCTGGGGCTGTTTTTT,CATSRPTRALGLFF
NA,NA,TRBV2,TRBJ2-5,TGTGCCAGCAGTGAAGCCTCGACAGTCCAAGAGACCCAGTACTTC,CASSEASTVQETQYF
NA,NA,TRBV6-5,TRBJ2-2,TGTGCCAGCAGTTACTCGACTGGGGGACCCACCGGGGAGCTGTTTTTT,CASSYSTGGPTGELFF
NA,NA,TRBV27,TRBJ1-2,TGTGCCTGCAAGCGGGGTGCCAACTATGGCTACACCTTC,CACKRGANYGYTF
TRBD2,NA,TRBV7-2,TRBJ2-2,TGTGCCAGCAGTCTTAGGTCACTAGCGGGGGTAACGAACACCGGGGAGCTGTTTTTT,CASSLRSLAGVTNTGELFF
NA,NA,TRBV7-9,TRBJ1-2,TGTGCCAGCAGCTTCGGACAGAACTATGGCTACACCTTC,CASSFGQNYGYTF
TRBD2,NA,TRBV30,TRBJ2-1,TGTGCCGCAACTAGCGGACCGTACAATGAGCAGTTCTTC,CAATSGPYNEQFF
NA,NA,TRBV19,TRBJ2-3,TGTGCCAGTAGGTTGGGGGATACGCAGTATTTT,CASRLGDTQYF
NA,NA,TRBV21-1,TRBJ1-1,TGTGCCAGCAGGCGCTACACAATTCGCACTGAAGCTTTCTTT,CASRRYTIRTEAFF
NA,NA,TRBV10-3,TRBJ1-1,TGTGCCATCAGGGAAGGGGCCGGGACCCATGAAGCTTTCTTT,CAIREGAGTHEAFF
TRBD1,NA,TRBV19,TRBJ2-1,TGTGCCAGTAGTATAGTCGGACAGGGGGCCTCCTACAATGAGCAGTTCTTC,CASSIVGQGASYNEQFF
NA,NA,TRBV7-7,TRBJ2-7,TGTGCTAGCAGCTTATTTGTGGACTACGAGCAGTACTTC,CASSLFVDYEQYF
NA,NA,TRBV21-1,TRBJ2-5,TGTGCCAGCAGCAACCTGCAGAAGGGGATCTCAGAGACCCAGTACTTC,CASSNLQKGISETQYF
NA,NA,TRBV10-1,TRBJ2-2,TGCGCCAGCAGTGAGTCAGGGGCCGGGGAGCTGTTTTTT,CASSESGAGELFF
NA,few,TRBV11-2,TRBJ2-5,TGTGCCAGCAGCTTACGGTTCGGCGGGACACCAAGGGTTCGGGAGACCCAGTACTTC,CASSLRFGGTPRVRETQYF
TRBD1,NA,TRBV5-1,TRBJ2-7,TGCGCCAGCAGCTTGGCGGGACAGGGGGCGCGCGAGCAGTACTTC,CASSLAGQGAREQYF
NA,NA,TRBV19,TRBJ2-2,TGTGCCAGTAGTATAGACATCTCCCACACCGGGGAGCTGTTTTTT,CASSIDISHTGELFF
NA,NA,TRBV30,TRBJ2-1,TGTGCCTGGAGTGGTGGCGGCTCCTACAATGAGCAGTTCTTC,CAWSGGGSYNEQFF
NA,once,TRBV4-1,TRBJ1-4,TGCGCCAGCAGCCTGTTTGGGACCCTTGCAACTAATGAAAAACTGTTTTTT,CASSLFGTLATNEKLFF
TRBD1,once,TRBV5-6,TRBJ2-7,TGTGCCAGCACCTCCTTTGGGACAGGCTCGCGCGAGCAGTACTTC,CASTSFGTGSREQYF
NA,NA,TRBV6-5,TRBJ2-2,TGTGCCAGCAGTTACATCAACACCGGGGAGCTGTTTTTT,CASSYINTGELFF
TRBD1,NA,TRBV15,TRBJ2-7,TGTGCCACCAGCAGGGCCGGACAGGCCTACGAGCAGTACTTC,CATSRAGQAYEQYF
NA,NA,TRBV21-1,TRBJ2-7,TGTGCCAGCAGCAAGCAGGCCGTCGGGCTTTACGAGCAGTACTTC,CASSKQAVGLYEQYF
NA,NA,TRBV5-1,TRBJ1-1,TGCGCCAGCAGCTTAGGGGTTCCTAACACTGAAGCTTTCTTT,CASSLGVPNTEAFF
NA,NA,TRBV29-1,TRBJ2-7,TGCAGCGTTGTTTCGAGGCGGGACGAGCAGTACTTC,CSVVSRRDEQYF
NA,NA,TRBV25-1,TRBJ2-1,TGTGCCAGCAGTGAATCAGGCAATGAGCAGTTCTTC,CASSESGNEQFF
TRBD1,NA,TRBV5-6,TRBJ1-6,TGTGCCAGCAGGGTGCAGGGGGCAAGGGTTTCACCCCTCCACTTT,CASRVQGARVSPLHF
NA,NA,TRBV27,TRBJ2-7,TGTGCCAGCAGTTCCCCCGCAGGGCCCATTAGAGAGCAGTACTTC,CASSSPAGPIREQYF
NA,NA,TRBV19,TRBJ2-5,TGTGCCAGTAGTTCAGGGGTCCTCGTAGAGACCCAGTACTTC,CASSSGVLVETQYF
NA,NA,TRBV30,TRBJ2-4,TGTGCCTTCCAGAAGATAGCCAAAAACATTCAGTACTTC,CAFQKIAKNIQYF
TRBD1,NA,TRBV7-3,TRBJ2-4,TGTGCCAGCAGCTTGGGGACAGGGGCAAACATTCAGTACTTC,CASSLGTGANIQYF
TRBD1,once,TRBV5-4,TRBJ2-7,TGTGCCAGCCGACACCGGGACAGGGTCAACGAGCAGTACTTC,CASRHRDRVNEQYF
NA,NA,TRBV14,TRBJ2-1,TGTGCCAGCAGCCGGGCAGGGGGACTCTACAATGAGCAGTTCTTC,CASSRAGGLYNEQFF
NA,NA,TRBV10-1,TRBJ1-5,TGCGCCAGCAGTCGGGGGGTTAATCAGCCCCAGCATTTT,CASSRGVNQPQHF
NA,NA,TRBV19,TRBJ2-2,TGTGCCAGTAGTATCCAGGGCGCGGCCGGGGAGCTGTTTTTT,CASSIQGAAGELFF
NA,few,TRBV14,TRBJ2-5,TGTGCCAGCAGCGGGGGACAATTCCAAGAGACCCAGTACTTC,CASSGGQFQETQYF
NA,NA,TRBV13,TRBJ1-1,TGTGCCAGCGGAAATGGGGGGCGGACCCCGCTCACTGAAGCTTTCTTT,CASGNGGRTPLTEAFF
TRBD1,once,TRBV11-2,TRBJ1-1,TGTGCCAGCACCCTACAGGGGGGCACTGAAGCTTTCTTT,CASTLQGGTEAFF
NA,NA,TRBV15,TRBJ2-5,TGTGCCACCAGCAGAGGGGGTGGGGCAGGCCAAGAGACCCAGTACTTC,CATSRGGGAGQETQYF